This is a list of T cell receptor beta chains from one sample in a study of blood T cell repertoires in COVID-19. Method: immunoSEQ multiplex PCR; TCRdb's copy keeps in-frame clones and lacks some. The sample carries about 300,000 clones, around nine tenths recorded once. The sample taken for sequencing was PBMCs or T cells enriched from blood (not recorded which). The receptors originated from a woman aged 18-35 years who had recovered from COVID-19. CDR3s include the opening cysteine and the closing phenylalanine or tryptophan. The order of the fields is clone size, V gene, J gene, D gene, CDR3 protein, CDR3 DNA. A D gene is named only where the DNA matches it firmly. Expanded clones get a size class; other rows say once, few or many, or leave the size out.

abundance: .
v_gene: TRBV27
j_gene: TRBJ2-7
d_gene: TRBD1
CDR3aa: CASSSDRMTVYEQYF
CDR3nt: TGTGCCAGCAGTTCGGACAGGATGACAGTCTACGAGCAGTACTTC

abundance: .
v_gene: TRBV2
j_gene: TRBJ1-2
d_gene: .
CDR3aa: CASVPGQNGYGYTF
CDR3nt: TGTGCCAGCGTGCCAGGGCAAAATGGCTATGGCTACACCTTC

abundance: .
v_gene: TRBV7-2
j_gene: TRBJ1-2
d_gene: TRBD1
CDR3aa: CASSLTGQGGPYGYTF
CDR3nt: TGTGCCAGCAGCTTAACCGGACAGGGAGGACCCTATGGCTACACCTTC

abundance: .
v_gene: TRBV5-4
j_gene: TRBJ2-5
d_gene: TRBD1
CDR3aa: CASSRLRQGGQETQYF
CDR3nt: TGTGCCAGCAGTCGACTTAGACAGGGGGGTCAAGAGACCCAGTACTTC

abundance: .
v_gene: TRBV7-9
j_gene: TRBJ2-7
d_gene: .
CDR3aa: CASSFQGSEQYF
CDR3nt: TGTGCCAGCAGCTTTCAGGGGTCCGAGCAGTACTTC

abundance: .
v_gene: TRBV4-1
j_gene: TRBJ2-1
d_gene: .
CDR3aa: CASSPRFGEANEQFF
CDR3nt: TGCGCCAGCAGCCCCCGTTTTGGGGAGGCCAATGAGCAGTTCTTC

abundance: .
v_gene: TRBV7-9
j_gene: TRBJ2-1
d_gene: TRBD1
CDR3aa: CASSFGQGEYNEQFF
CDR3nt: TGTGCCAGCAGCTTCGGCCAGGGGGAATACAATGAGCAGTTCTTC

abundance: .
v_gene: TRBV11-2
j_gene: TRBJ1-3
d_gene: .
CDR3aa: CASSGNRAGNTIYF
CDR3nt: TGTGCCAGCAGCGGGAACAGGGCTGGAAACACCATATATTTT

abundance: few
v_gene: TRBV4-1
j_gene: TRBJ2-7
d_gene: TRBD1
CDR3aa: CASSQGQGSGYEQYF
CDR3nt: TGCGCCAGCAGCCAAGGACAGGGGTCAGGCTACGAGCAGTACTTC

abundance: .
v_gene: TRBV28
j_gene: TRBJ2-2
d_gene: .
CDR3aa: CASRWGTGDTGELFF
CDR3nt: TGTGCCAGTAGGTGGGGGACGGGGGACACCGGGGAGCTGTTTTTT

abundance: .
v_gene: TRBV25-1
j_gene: TRBJ2-3
d_gene: TRBD2
CDR3aa: CASSTSGTTFSTDTQYF
CDR3nt: TGTGCCAGCAGCACTAGCGGGACTACCTTTAGCACAGATACGCAGTATTTT

abundance: .
v_gene: TRBV5-1
j_gene: TRBJ2-1
d_gene: TRBD1
CDR3aa: CASSLLPGQGKNEQFF
CDR3nt: TGCGCCAGCAGCTTGCTCCCGGGACAGGGTAAAAATGAGCAGTTCTTC

abundance: .
v_gene: TRBV7-3
j_gene: TRBJ2-7
d_gene: .
CDR3aa: CASSLTGGQRLYEQYF
CDR3nt: TGTGCCAGCAGCCTAACCGGGGGACAGCGGCTCTACGAGCAGTACTTC

abundance: .
v_gene: TRBV3-1/TRBV3-2
j_gene: TRBJ1-2
d_gene: TRBD1
CDR3aa: CASSLLRTGNYGYGYTF
CDR3nt: TGTGCCAGCAGCCTTCTTAGGACAGGGAACTATGGCTATGGCTACACCTTC

abundance: .
v_gene: TRBV27
j_gene: TRBJ2-3
d_gene: .
CDR3aa: CASSLRGTDTQYF
CDR3nt: TGTGCCAGCAGTTTAAGGGGGACAGATACGCAGTATTTT

abundance: .
v_gene: TRBV27
j_gene: TRBJ2-1
d_gene: .
CDR3aa: CASSLVLASYEQFF
CDR3nt: TGTGCCAGCAGTTTGGTACTAGCCTCCTATGAGCAGTTCTTC

abundance: .
v_gene: TRBV9
j_gene: TRBJ1-2
d_gene: TRBD1
CDR3aa: CASSVEEGAGGYTF
CDR3nt: TGTGCCAGCAGCGTAGAAGAGGGGGCTGGTGGCTACACCTTC

abundance: .
v_gene: TRBV5-1
j_gene: TRBJ2-7
d_gene: .
CDR3aa: CASSSVYEQYF
CDR3nt: TGCGCCAGCAGCTCAGTCTACGAGCAGTACTTC

abundance: .
v_gene: TRBV5-5
j_gene: TRBJ2-1
d_gene: .
CDR3aa: CASSPGGGAYNEQFF
CDR3nt: TGTGCCAGCAGCCCGGGGGGCGGGGCCTACAATGAGCAGTTCTTC

abundance: .
v_gene: TRBV11-3
j_gene: TRBJ1-1
d_gene: .
CDR3aa: CASSHSFQGAEAFF
CDR3nt: TGTGCCAGCAGCCACTCATTTCAGGGCGCTGAAGCTTTCTTT

abundance: .
v_gene: TRBV5-8
j_gene: TRBJ1-2
d_gene: TRBD1
CDR3aa: CASRRTRTRQGALYGYTF
CDR3nt: TGTGCCAGCAGGCGGACCCGCACTAGACAGGGGGCCCTCTATGGCTACACCTTC

abundance: .
v_gene: TRBV28
j_gene: TRBJ2-7
d_gene: TRBD2
CDR3aa: CASSPSGSTYEQYF
CDR3nt: TGTGCCAGCAGTCCTAGCGGGAGTACCTACGAGCAGTACTTC

abundance: once
v_gene: TRBV19
j_gene: TRBJ2-3
d_gene: .
CDR3aa: CASSIGRQGTDTQYF
CDR3nt: TGTGCCAGTAGTATAGGGCGGCAGGGGACAGATACGCAGTATTTT

abundance: .
v_gene: TRBV4-3
j_gene: TRBJ1-3
d_gene: .
CDR3aa: CASSLDPPGSSGNTIYF
CDR3nt: TGCGCCAGCAGCCTAGACCCACCGGGGAGCTCTGGAAACACCATATATTTT

abundance: .
v_gene: TRBV7-2
j_gene: TRBJ2-7
d_gene: .
CDR3aa: CASTYESAAAYEQYF
CDR3nt: TGTGCCAGCACCTACGAATCGGCGGCAGCCTACGAGCAGTACTTC

abundance: .
v_gene: TRBV5-4
j_gene: TRBJ2-7
d_gene: TRBD1
CDR3aa: CASSGGQGSGPYEQYF
CDR3nt: TGTGCCAGCAGCGGGGGACAGGGGTCAGGGCCCTACGAGCAGTACTTC

abundance: .
v_gene: TRBV27
j_gene: TRBJ2-5
d_gene: TRBD2
CDR3aa: CASSQNEDGRETQYF
CDR3nt: TGTGCCAGCAGTCAAAACGAGGACGGGAGGGAGACCCAGTACTTC

abundance: .
v_gene: TRBV15
j_gene: TRBJ1-1
d_gene: TRBD1
CDR3aa: CATRGGQANTEAFF
CDR3nt: TGTGCCACCAGAGGGGGACAGGCAAACACTGAAGCTTTCTTT

abundance: .
v_gene: TRBV20-1
j_gene: TRBJ2-5
d_gene: TRBD2
CDR3aa: CTAGERETQYF
CDR3nt: TGCACCGCGGGGGAGAGAGAGACCCAGTACTTC

abundance: .
v_gene: TRBV28
j_gene: TRBJ2-7
d_gene: .
CDR3aa: CASSPPRGALSYEQYF
CDR3nt: TGTGCCAGCAGTCCCCCCCGGGGGGCCCTCTCCTACGAGCAGTACTTC

abundance: .
v_gene: TRBV7-2
j_gene: TRBJ2-1
d_gene: TRBD1
CDR3aa: CASSLVTGVSNEQFF
CDR3nt: TGTGCCAGCAGCTTAGTGACAGGGGTTTCGAATGAGCAGTTCTTC

abundance: once
v_gene: TRBV4-1
j_gene: TRBJ2-1
d_gene: TRBD2
CDR3aa: CASSQSASGANEQFF
CDR3nt: TGCGCCAGCAGCCAATCCGCTAGCGGGGCCAATGAGCAGTTCTTC

abundance: .
v_gene: TRBV28
j_gene: TRBJ2-2
d_gene: .
CDR3aa: CASSLPAKRGELFF
CDR3nt: TGTGCCAGCAGTTTACCGGCTAAGAGGGGGGAGCTGTTTTTT

abundance: .
v_gene: TRBV5-1
j_gene: TRBJ2-5
d_gene: .
CDR3aa: CASGAGNQETQYF
CDR3nt: TGCGCCAGCGGGGCGGGGAACCAAGAGACCCAGTACTTC

abundance: few
v_gene: TRBV2
j_gene: TRBJ2-7
d_gene: .
CDR3aa: CASSDLQGLYEQYF
CDR3nt: TGTGCCAGCAGTGATCTGCAGGGCCTCTACGAGCAGTACTTC

abundance: .
v_gene: TRBV5-1
j_gene: TRBJ1-2
d_gene: TRBD1
CDR3aa: CASSFDRVGYGYTF
CDR3nt: TGCGCCAGCAGCTTTGACAGGGTCGGCTATGGCTACACCTTC

abundance: .
v_gene: TRBV20-1
j_gene: TRBJ1-1
d_gene: .
CDR3aa: CSASRTLEGTEAFF
CDR3nt: TGCAGTGCTAGTAGGACCCTAGAGGGAACTGAAGCTTTCTTT

abundance: .
v_gene: TRBV11-2
j_gene: TRBJ2-3
d_gene: TRBD2
CDR3aa: CASSLAWTSGTDTQYF
CDR3nt: TGTGCCAGCAGCTTGGCTTGGACTAGCGGCACAGATACGCAGTATTTT

abundance: .
v_gene: TRBV5-1
j_gene: TRBJ2-2
d_gene: .
CDR3aa: CASSSSVQNTGELFF
CDR3nt: TGCGCCAGCAGCTCTTCGGTTCAGAACACCGGGGAGCTGTTTTTT

abundance: few
v_gene: TRBV5-1
j_gene: TRBJ1-1
d_gene: .
CDR3aa: CASSPQGGNTEAFF
CDR3nt: TGCGCCAGCAGCCCCCAGGGTGGGAACACTGAAGCTTTCTTT

abundance: .
v_gene: TRBV4-1
j_gene: TRBJ2-1
d_gene: TRBD2
CDR3aa: CASTPVLAGAYNEQFF
CDR3nt: TGCGCCAGCACCCCGGTATTAGCGGGGGCCTACAATGAGCAGTTCTTC

abundance: .
v_gene: TRBV18
j_gene: TRBJ2-7
d_gene: TRBD2
CDR3aa: CASSQGLAGDEQYF
CDR3nt: TGTGCCAGCTCGCAGGGACTAGCGGGGGACGAGCAGTACTTC

abundance: once
v_gene: TRBV5-1
j_gene: TRBJ1-1
d_gene: .
CDR3aa: CASSDQGYTEAFF
CDR3nt: TGCGCCAGCAGCGACCAGGGGTACACTGAAGCTTTCTTT

abundance: .
v_gene: TRBV2
j_gene: TRBJ2-1
d_gene: .
CDR3aa: CASSELYNEQFF
CDR3nt: TGTGCCAGCAGTGAACTCTACAATGAGCAGTTCTTC

abundance: .
v_gene: TRBV5-4
j_gene: TRBJ2-7
d_gene: .
CDR3aa: CASSPGRGSYEQYF
CDR3nt: TGTGCCAGCAGCCCGGGACGGGGGTCCTACGAGCAGTACTTC

abundance: .
v_gene: TRBV7-9
j_gene: TRBJ2-1
d_gene: TRBD2
CDR3aa: CASSPPEGGDLNNEQFF
CDR3nt: TGTGCCAGCAGCCCACCGGAGGGAGGGGATCTAAACAATGAGCAGTTCTTC

abundance: .
v_gene: TRBV5-4
j_gene: TRBJ2-5
d_gene: .
CDR3aa: CASSLEEGGQETQYF
CDR3nt: TGTGCCAGCAGCTTGGAGGAGGGAGGCCAAGAGACCCAGTACTTC

abundance: .
v_gene: TRBV6-5
j_gene: TRBJ1-5
d_gene: TRBD1
CDR3aa: CASADRANQPQHF
CDR3nt: TGTGCCAGCGCCGACAGGGCGAACCAGCCCCAGCATTTT